This TCR beta chain is drawn from a study of shared clonotypes between healthy human individuals. Evenly divided among several immunoSEQ plates was the genomic DNA of each subset. In the study's own analysis: For the immunoSEQ data, sequences were junction-only without quality scores, so filtering differed. Profiling relied on immunoSEQ multiplex PCR, and the TCRdb table lists in-frame clones only, not all of them. The V and J calls and the clone size are those of that table, but D and trimming were determined from the DNA. Here the sample spans millions of clones, around nine tenths being singletons. V was shortened by 9 bases and J by 6 bases, with 14 bases between the two germline ends. Germline V gene sequence: CDR1 ENHRY, CDR2 SYGVKD. This CDR3 has 12 residues. This clone is a singleton in its sample.

This TCR was sampled from a man younger than 35 in good health. The chain combines TRBV10-3 with TRBJ1-2; D possibly corresponds to TRBD1 (5 bases). Material: naive CD4+ T cells sorted from blood. The subset denotes: CD45RA+ positively selected. The CDR3 loop is CAIGAPTDGYTF. CDR3 bases: TGTGCCATAGGGGCACCTACCGATGGCTACACCTTC.